These 25 T cell receptor beta chains were all obtained from the same sample, sequenced in a study of blood T cell repertoires in COVID-19. TCRdb keeps only in-frame clones here, not all; method: immunoSEQ multiplex PCR. Here the sample spans some 120,000 clones, about 84% being singletons. The sequenced material came from peripheral blood. The receptor set was obtained from a human donor in a cohort sampled during active COVID-19.

The rearrangement links TRBV30 to TRBJ2-7; D is possibly TRBD2 (10 bases). Germline lookup yields CDR1 GTSNPN and CDR2 SVGIG (reference sequence). This CDR3 is 24 amino acids long. Trimming stripped 1 base from V and 3 bases from J, with 43 bases between. For the CDR3, the DNA is TGTGCCTGGAGTGAAAACAGGGGGCGAAATAGCGGGAGGCCCTGGATGGGCTTAGTCTACGAGCAGTACTTC. It encodes CAWSENRGRNSGRPWMGLVYEQYF.

The chain uses TRBV6-5 and TRBJ1-3; D gene uncertain. V lost 2 bases and J lost 9, with 14 bases in between. The CDR3 is 14 amino acids. Germline V gene sequence: CDR1 MNHEY, CDR2 SVGAGI. The CDR3 loop reads CASSYQASPSTIYF. DNA of the CDR3: TGTGCCAGCAGTTACCAGGCTTCCCCGTCCACCATATATTTT.

The rearrangement links TRBV29-1 to TRBJ2-7; 7 positions agree with TRBD2. J lost 5 bases, V lost 4 bases, and 5 bases had no gene match. The CDR3 contains 12 residues. Germline V gives CDR1 SQVTM, CDR2 ANQGSEA. The CDR3 DNA is TGCAGCGTTGGGGGGAGGGGTGACGAGCAGTACTTC. This translates into CSVGGRGDEQYF.

The CDR3 DNA follows: TGTGCCAGCAGCGTAGCCACGACAGGGGAAGAAGCTTTCTTT. It translates to CASSVATTGEEAFF. This chain links TRBV9 with TRBJ1-1; 8 bases line up with TRBD1. The CDR3 covers 14 residues. Losses at the gene ends were 0 bases for V and 8 bases for J; bases not matched to a gene: 6. Germline V lookup: CDR1 SGDLS, CDR2 YYNGEE. Looking up the rest from reference TRBV9 and TRBJ1-1 gives the full variable domain: DSGVTQTPKHLITATGQRVTLRCSPRSGDLSVYWYQQSLDQGLQFLIQYYNGEERAKGNILERFSAQQFPDLHSELNLSSLELGDSALYFCASSVATTGEEAFFGQGTRLTVV.

V and J are TRBV4-2 and TRBJ2-5; the match to TRBD2 covers 11 bases. The CDR3 is made up of 16 amino acids. V lost 5 bases, J lost 4 bases, and 9 bases stayed unmatched. Germline-derived CDR1 and CDR2 are LGHNA and YNFKEQ. The CDR3 here is CASSILAGVAGETQYF. The CDR3 bases are TGTGCCAGCAGCATACTAGCGGGAGTGGCAGGAGAGACCCAGTACTTC.

This clone occurred a few times. The chain uses TRBV5-1 and TRBJ2-3; 14 nucleotides agree with TRBD2. Germline CDR1 SGHRS, CDR2 YFSETQ. There are 16 residues in the CDR3. The ends lost 4 bases at V and 4 bases at J; junction bases unmatched: 5. Written as DNA, the CDR3 is TGCGCCAGCAGCGGGAAGGGACTAGCGGGAGCAGATACGCAGTATTTT. Amino acids: CASSGKGLAGADTQYF.

This clone is a singleton in its sample. V usage is TRBV4-1 and J usage is TRBJ2-3; no clear D gene. Germline CDR1 and CDR2: MGHRA and YSYEKL. Trimming removed 4 bases from V and 5 bases from J, with 16 bases in between. The CDR3 is made up of 15 amino acids. In DNA form, the CDR3 reads TGCGCCAGCAGCCTCCGACCGAATCCGGGAGATACGCAGTATTTT. Translation gives CASSLRPNPGDTQYF.

This clone has only a few counts. V and J are TRBV24-1 and TRBJ1-5, with 7 bases fitting TRBD1. This CDR3 spans 12 amino acids. The germline CDR1 and CDR2 sequences are KGHDR and SFDVKD. J lost 4 bases, V lost 11 bases, and 4 bases had no gene match. CDR3 nucleotides: TGTGCCATCCGGGACAGAAATCAGCCCCAGCATTTT. This codes for CAIRDRNQPQHF.

The rearrangement links TRBV5-4 to TRBJ1-2; the match to TRBD1 covers 9 bases. V was clipped by 4 bases and J by 0 bases; unmatched bases: 10. The CDR3 contains 17 residues. Germline V gives CDR1 SGHNT, CDR2 YYREEE (reference sequence). CDR3 residues: CASSLVGTGSTNYGYTF. CDR3 DNA: TGTGCCAGCAGCCTGGTCGGGACAGGGTCGACTAACTATGGCTACACCTTC.

The V and J genes are TRBV7-9 and TRBJ2-1; possible D gene TRBD2, 6 bases. CDR1 and CDR2 from the germline V gene are SEHNR and FQNEAQ (reference sequence). With 5 bases removed from V and 5 bases from J, the gap between germline ends came to 13 bases. This CDR3 comprises 14 residues. As DNA, the CDR3 is TGTGCCAGCAGCCCCTGGGACTTTAACAATGAGCAGTTCTTC. It specifies CASSPWDFNNEQFF.

The chain recombines TRBV4-1 with TRBJ1-5; a possible D gene is TRBD1 (5 bases). Trimming removed 1 base from V and 2 bases from J, with 18 bases in between. Germline V CDR1 and CDR2: MGHRA, YSYEKL. The CDR3 spans 18 residues. CDR3 amino acids: CASSQVGRSPGGNQPQHF. The DNA for the CDR3 is TGCGCCAGCAGCCAAGTGGGTCGGTCCCCGGGGGGCAATCAGCCCCAGCATTTT.

The chain has TRBV28 and TRBJ1-4; D perhaps matches TRBD1 (5 bases). Germline lookup yields CDR1 MDHEN and CDR2 SYDVKM. The CDR3 spans 15 residues. V was trimmed by 6 bases and J by 8 bases, leaving 19 bases between them. CDR3 amino acids: CASSPQGTLKEKLFF. CDR3 nucleotides: TGTGCCAGCAGCCCCCAGGGAACTTTGAAAGAAAAACTGTTTTTT. Combining the CDR3 with reference TRBV28 and TRBJ1-4 gives the whole variable domain DVKVTQSSRYLVKRTGEKVFLECVQDMDHENMFWYRQDPGLGLRLIYFSYDVKMKEKGDIPEGYSVSREKKERFSLILESASTNQTSMYLCASSPQGTLKEKLFFGSGTQLSVL.

Here the CDR3 DNA reads TGTGCCACCAGCAGAGACAGGGGAGTTGAGCAGTTCTTC. Translation gives CATSRDRGVEQFF. The chain is built from TRBV15 and TRBJ2-1; TRBD1 is a possible D gene (6 bases). Germline CDR1 and CDR2: LNHNV and YYDKDF (reference sequence). CDR3 length equals 13 residues. V was clipped by 0 bases and J by 9 bases, with 9 bases between them.

The chain joins TRBV27 to TRBJ2-1; TRBD2 agrees at 8 bases. V lost 4 bases and J lost 13; bases outside the gene matches: 3. This CDR3 contains 11 residues. The V gene's germline CDR1 is MNHEY and CDR2 SMNVEV (reference sequence). CDR3 sequence reads: CASSSGTSQFF. In DNA, the CDR3 is TGTGCCAGCAGTTCTGGGACTAGTCAGTTCTTC.

The V call is TRBV25-1, the J call TRBJ2-7, with TRBD2 matching 12 bases. Germline V gene sequence: CDR1 MGHDK, CDR2 SYGVNS. The CDR3 sequence is 15 residues long. Trimming at V came to 3 bases and at J to 2 bases, leaving 2 bases not matched to a gene. CDR3 sequence reads: CASSDPSGRAYEQYF. The CDR3 nucleotides are TGTGCCAGCAGTGACCCTAGCGGGAGGGCCTACGAGCAGTACTTC.

The rearrangement joins TRBV6-6 to TRBJ2-3; 11 positions agree with TRBD2. Per the germline V gene, CDR1 is MNHNY and CDR2 is SVGAGI (reference sequence). This CDR3 is built from 16 residues. Trimming removed 2 bases from V and 3 bases from J; junction bases left unmatched: 4. CDR3 nucleotides: TGTGCCAGCAGTTACGGGCTAGCGGGAGGTACAGATACGCAGTATTTT. Translating gives CASSYGLAGGTDTQYF.

The rearrangement joins TRBV5-6 to TRBJ2-7, with 10 nucleotides matching TRBD2. V lost 0 bases and J lost 5; bases outside the gene matches: 5. Germline assignment: CDR1 SGHDT and CDR2 YYEEEE. The CDR3 totals 15 residues. The CDR3 reads CASSLGLAGVNEQYF. As DNA, the CDR3 is TGTGCCAGCAGCTTGGGTCTAGCGGGAGTGAACGAGCAGTACTTC.

This sequence joins TRBV9 and TRBJ2-7; tentatively, D is TRBD1 (6 bases). From germline, CDR1 is SGDLS and CDR2 YYNGEE. The CDR3 is 14 residues long. Trimming stripped 2 bases from V and 2 bases from J, with 11 bases between. CDR3 loop: CASSVYRDAYEQYF. The CDR3 coding sequence is TGTGCCAGCAGCGTGTACAGGGACGCCTACGAGCAGTACTTC.

This clone was observed a single time. The chain recombines TRBV19 with TRBJ2-5, with D unclear. Deletions cut 3 bases from V and 1 base from J, with 12 bases between. Germline assignment: CDR1 LNHDA and CDR2 SQIVND (reference sequence). The CDR3 consists of 15 residues. The CDR3 sequence: CASSIRSVSQETQYF. The CDR3 DNA reads TGTGCCAGTAGTATTCGGTCTGTTAGCCAAGAGACCCAGTACTTC.

DNA for the CDR3: TGTGCCAGCAGGCCCTTCGGACTAGCGGGAGGGACGGATACGCAGTATTTT. Translation: CASRPFGLAGGTDTQYF. The chain couples TRBV2 to TRBJ2-3, with 15 bases matching TRBD2. Germline assignment: CDR1 SNHLY and CDR2 FYNNEI. The CDR3 is made up of 17 amino acids. Trimming removed 6 bases from V and 6 bases from J; junction bases left unmatched: 10.

The genes are TRBV6-5 and TRBJ1-6, with a weak D call TRBD1 (5 bases). V lost 2 bases and J 7 bases, leaving 12 bases between the germline ends. The germline CDR1 and CDR2 sequences are MNHEY and SVGAGI. The CDR3 consists of 15 residues. CDR3 coding DNA: TGTGCCAGCAGTTACACCCAGGGAGGCAATTCACCCCTCCACTTT. Translating gives CASSYTQGGNSPLHF.

The chain combines TRBV6-1 with TRBJ1-6, with a possible D match to TRBD1 (5 bases). V was cut by 0 bases and J by 7 bases, with 10 bases left in between. CDR1 and CDR2 from the germline V gene are MNHNS and SASEGT. The CDR3 contains 15 residues. The CDR3 here is CASSEAKGWNSPLHF. CDR3 DNA: TGTGCCAGCAGTGAAGCGAAGGGGTGGAATTCACCCCTCCACTTT.

The chain couples TRBV27 to TRBJ1-5; no firm D call. V shed 2 bases and J shed 4 bases, with 6 bases lying between them. The length of the CDR3 is 13 residues. Germline V gene lookup returns CDR1 MNHEY and CDR2 SMNVEV (reference sequence). The CDR3 loop is CASSLRENQPQHF. Here the CDR3 DNA reads TGTGCCAGCAGTTTAAGGGAGAATCAGCCCCAGCATTTT.

This rearrangement joins TRBV7-2 to TRBJ2-7; unclear D gene. With 1 base removed from V and 2 bases from J, the gap between germline ends came to 6 bases. The CDR3 length is 13 residues. CDR1 and CDR2 (germline): SGHTA, FQGNSA. This CDR3 is CASSLDPTYEQYF. CDR3 sequence (DNA): TGTGCCAGCAGCTTAGACCCTACCTACGAGCAGTACTTC.

This clone occurred once. In DNA, the CDR3 is TGTGCCAGTAGTCGCCGGGACAGCAGTAACAATCAGCCCCAGCATTTT. Its protein product is CASSRRDSSNNQPQHF. The chain joins TRBV19 to TRBJ1-5; 7 bases agree with TRBD1. The CDR3 spans 16 residues. Trimming cost V 5 bases and J 3 bases; bases outside gene matches: 10. The germline V gene encodes CDR1 LNHDA and CDR2 SQIVND (reference sequence).